The 21 T cell receptor beta chains reported below all come from one sample, sequenced in a study of T cells in Graves' hyperthyroidism and ophthalmopathy. What was amplified from RNA transcripts were TCR beta CDR3 regions. First-round RT-PCR with HTBI primers amplified the TCR CDR3 region. TCRdb used MiXCR to reprocess the multiplex PCR reads, holding one entry per CDR3 protein. The sample carries 360,000 or so distinct CDR3 sequences, 15% to 20% recorded once. Material for sequencing was blood. Receptors were obtained from a woman in her forties with Graves' ophthalmopathy.

The chain couples TRBV6-1 to TRBJ1-5, with D unresolved. Trimming pared 1 base from V and 2 bases from J, leaving 6 bases between. Germline V CDR1 and CDR2: MNHNS, SASEGT. The CDR3 extends over 14 amino acids. CDR3 coding DNA: TGTGCCAGCAGTGAAGGGCATCGCAATCAGCCCCAGCATTTT. Translation gives CASSEGHRNQPQHF.

This clonotype occurred many times. The chain has TRBV12-3 or TRBV12-4 and TRBJ1-1; 12 bases are a match to TRBD1. The CDR3 has 15 residues. V was pared by 5 bases and J by 5 bases, with 6 bases of the junction left unmatched. The CDR3 DNA is TGTGCCAGCAGTCCGGGACAGGGGGCATGGACTGAAGCTTTCTTT. This codes for CASSPGQGAWTEAFF.

This clonotype occurred a few times. This chain joins TRBV27 and TRBJ2-2, with TRBD2 as a possible D gene (6 bases). The CDR3 contains 15 residues. Trimming removed 8 bases at V and 4 bases at J, with 17 bases between. Germline V lookup: CDR1 MNHEY, CDR2 SMNVEV (reference sequence). CDR3 in amino acids: CASEPGGAGTGELFF. The DNA of the CDR3 is TGTGCCAGCGAGCCCGGGGGAGCGGGCACCGGGGAGCTGTTTTTT.

Ten or more counts support this clonotype. The gene calls are TRBV6-1 and TRBJ1-6, with D tentatively TRBD1 (5 bases). Germline CDR1 reads MNHNS; CDR2 reads SASEGT. This CDR3 comprises 15 residues. The V end lost 3 bases, the J end lost 10 bases, and 16 bases lay between the germline ends. CDR3 amino acids: CASSDRIGRTSPLHF. The CDR3 DNA sequence: TGTGCCAGCAGTGACCGGATAGGGAGGACATCACCCCTCCACTTT.

There are many counts of this clonotype. A much larger clone differs from this one at a single base, so this may be a read error. The rearrangement joins TRBV12-3 or TRBV12-4 to TRBJ1-5; D ambiguous. CDR3 length: 13 residues. CDR3 region: CAGSFVGNQPQHF. In DNA form, the CDR3 reads TGTGCCGGCAGTTTCGTAGGGAATCAGCCCCAGCATTTT.

This clonotype occurred many times. This chain joins TRBV12-3 or TRBV12-4 and TRBJ1-2; TRBD1 agrees at 10 bases. V lost 3 bases and J lost 12; bases outside the gene matches: 10. The CDR3 sequence is 14 residues long. As DNA, the CDR3 is TGTGCCAGCAGTTTTGGTCGACAGGGGGCCGGCGACACCTTC. Translating it yields CASSFGRQGAGDTF.

This clonotype occurred many times. One junction end disagrees with the germline gene, perhaps due to a read error. The rearrangement joins TRBV30 to TRBJ2-7; no definite D call. Germline V gene sequence: CDR1 GTSNPN, CDR2 SVGIG (reference sequence). The CDR3 runs 11 residues. CDR3 loop: CAWSGTYGQYF. The CDR3 nucleotides read TGTGCCTGGAGCGGTACCTACGGGCAGTACTTC.

As regards this clonotype: The junction departs from the called germline gene at one end, perhaps through a read error. The rearrangement links TRBV6-5 to TRBJ2-4, with D perhaps assigned TRBD1 or TRBD2 (6 bases each). Germline lookup yields CDR1 MNHEY and CDR2 SVGAGI. The CDR3 consists of 13 residues. In DNA form, the CDR3 reads TGTGCCAGCAGTTACTCGAACGGGGGCATTCAGCACTTC. This translates into CASSYSNGGIQHF.

The table lists this clonotype with many counts. The CDR3 region is CASSLTWSEARGVGEQYF. CDR3 sequence (DNA): TGTGCCAGCAGCTTAACGTGGTCTGAAGCTAGGGGAGTAGGAGAGCAGTACTTC. The chain joins TRBV7-3 to TRBJ2-7; D tentatively fits TRBD1 or TRBD2 (5 bases each). V was pared by 0 bases and J by 7 bases, with 25 bases between. The CDR3 sequence is 18 residues long. The germline CDR1 and CDR2 sequences are SGHTA and FQGTGA.

Ten or more counts support this clonotype. The junction does not match germline at one end; this may be a read error. The chain combines TRBV12-3 or TRBV12-4 with TRBJ1-1; TRBD1 matches at 8 bases. The CDR3 contains 13 residues. CDR3 DNA sequence: TGTGCCAGCAGCGGACAGGGTTTCACTGAAGTTTTCTTT. Its translation is CASSGQGFTEVFF.

This clonotype was observed at least ten times. This chain uses TRBV27 with TRBJ2-7; D is uncertain. Per the germline V gene, CDR1 is MNHEY and CDR2 is SMNVEV (reference sequence). This CDR3 contains 14 residues. Trimming removed 1 base at V and 0 bases at J, with 7 bases between. In nucleotides, the CDR3 is TGTGCCAGCAGTTTATTACTAAGCTCCTACGAGCAGTACTTC. Amino acid sequence: CASSLLLSSYEQYF.

The chain joins TRBV27 to TRBJ1-5; D call uncertain. Germline V lookup: CDR1 MNHEY, CDR2 SMNVEV (reference sequence). The CDR3 is made up of 14 amino acids. V lost 0 bases and J 7 bases, leaving 10 bases between the germline ends. CDR3 sequence reads: CASSLSIRWQPQHF. The CDR3 DNA reads as TGTGCCAGCAGTTTATCGATTCGGTGGCAGCCCCAGCATTTT.

This clonotype was counted ten times or more. The chain carries TRBV12-5 and TRBJ2-7; 7 bases line up with TRBD2. The germline V gene has CDR1 LGHNT and CDR2 FRNRAP. V lost 6 bases, J lost 3 bases, and 5 bases stayed unmatched. The CDR3 length is 13 residues. The CDR3 coding sequence is TGTGCTAGTGGGTCCGGGACTAACTACGAGCAGTACTTC. Encoded protein: CASGSGTNYEQYF.

A few counts support this clonotype. Given a much more abundant clone one base away, this may be a read error. The chain joins TRBV10-2 to TRBJ1-1; D gene ambiguous. This CDR3 has 13 amino acids. The germline V and J ends were trimmed by 4 bases and 1 base, with 7 bases remaining between them. Germline V gene sequence: CDR1 WSHSY, CDR2 SAAADI. In DNA, the CDR3 is TGCGCCAGCAGTGGAGCCAGGAACACTGAAGCTTTCTTT. Its translation: CASSGARNTEAFF.

This clonotype appeared many times. This chain links TRBV9 with TRBJ2-7; 7 bases map to TRBD1. The length of the CDR3 is 14 residues. The germline gives CDR1 SGDLS, CDR2 YYNGEE. The V segment lost 1 base and the J segment 5 bases; nucleotides outside the gene matches: 6. CDR3 sequence (DNA): TGTGCCAGCAGCGTAACAACAGGGGTGGACGAGCAGTACTTC. Protein sequence: CASSVTTGVDEQYF.

This clonotype was seen many times. The CDR3 spells CASSLGGRGSNGELFF. In nucleotides, the CDR3 is TGTGCCAGCAGCTTAGGAGGCAGGGGGTCGAACGGGGAGCTGTTTTTT. V gene TRBV7-2 combines with J gene TRBJ2-2; 7 bases align to TRBD1. The length of the CDR3 is 16 residues. Per germline, CDR1 SGHTA and CDR2 FQGNSA. The J segment lost 7 bases and the V segment lost 1 base, leaving 9 bases of the junction unmatched.

This clonotype was seen a few times. This chain connects TRBV3-1 to TRBJ2-7, with D maybe TRBD1 (5 bases). The germline CDR1 and CDR2 sequences are LGHDT and YNNKEL (reference sequence). Trimming pared 4 bases from V and 0 bases from J, leaving 16 bases between. The CDR3 loop spans 16 amino acids. For the CDR3, the DNA is TGTGCCAGCAGCCGGACCAACAGGAAAAGCTCCTACGAGCAGTACTTC. Translation: CASSRTNRKSSYEQYF.

The chain combines TRBV20-1 with TRBJ1-5; 8 bases align to TRBD1. The V gene end was trimmed by 6 bases and the J gene end by 0 bases; junction bases not matched to a gene: 10. CDR1 is DFQATT and CDR2 is SNEGSKA in the germline V gene (reference sequence). The CDR3 has 16 residues. The CDR3 DNA is TGCAGTGCCCAGACAGGGGCCGCGTATAGCAATCAGCCCCAGCATTTT. Amino acids: CSAQTGAAYSNQPQHF.

This clonotype has a count of ten or more. This sequence joins TRBV5-1 and TRBJ2-5; D is possibly TRBD1 or TRBD2 (6 bases each). This CDR3 spans 15 amino acids. Trimming took off 7 bases at V and 5 bases at J, with 21 bases between the two ends. Germline V gene sequence: CDR1 SGHRS, CDR2 YFSETQ. DNA of the CDR3: TGCGCCAGCTCCTCGGGGGCGGGACGAGGGGAGACCCAGTACTTC. Translation gives CASSSGAGRGETQYF. The whole variable domain, remainder taken from reference TRBV5-1 and TRBJ2-5, is KAGVTQTPRYLIKTRGQQVTLSCSPISGHRSVSWYQQTPGQGLQFLFEYFSETQRNKGNFPGRFSGRQFSNSRSEMNVSTLELGDSALYLCASSSGAGRGETQYFGPGTRLLVL.

This clonotype was seen many times. The J gene is TRBJ2-5, the V gene TRBV28; unclear D gene. The CDR3 is 14 residues long. V dropped 3 bases and J dropped 3 bases, with 11 bases sitting between them. Germline V gene lookup returns CDR1 MDHEN and CDR2 SYDVKM. This CDR3 is CASSLLENKETQYF. The DNA for the CDR3 is TGTGCCAGCAGTTTGCTAGAGAACAAAGAGACCCAGTACTTC.

For the CDR3, the DNA is TGTGCCAGCAGTTTATTAGGGACTAGCGGGAGTACAAACGAGCAGTACTTC. It is translated as CASSLLGTSGSTNEQYF. The chain has TRBV28 and TRBJ2-7; 14 bases fit TRBD2. The V gene end was trimmed by 1 base and the J gene end by 5 bases; junction bases not matched to a gene: 7. Germline CDR1 MDHEN, CDR2 SYDVKM. The CDR3 spans 17 residues.